This T cell receptor beta chain was found in a study of identical twins. Study results and limitations: Twin sharing of out-of-frame TCR alpha was underestimated by models in monozygotic pairs.

All donors were healthy Caucasians. TCRdb reprocessed the 5' RACE reads via MiXCR and lists one record per CDR3 protein. Of about 470,000 distinct CDR3 sequences detected, around 24% appear once; the ten largest clones hold just under 3%. Only a few counts were recorded for this clonotype. The antigen remains undetermined. The same data also contributed to another study, on T cells expressing NK-cell markers. That publication notes: The authors sequenced eight donors, of whom seven were HCMV-seropositive and one was seronegative. For a few donors, these clonotypes were likewise the leading ones in the CD3+CD56-NKG2C+ fraction.

The sequencing sample was made of CD4+ T cells sorted from blood. This TCR was sampled from a young woman in good health.

CDR3 residues: CASSPRVSGGSQETQYF. The CDR3, as DNA: TGTGCCAGCAGCCCCCGGGTGAGCGGGGGTTCTCAAGAGACCCAGTACTTC. J is TRBJ2-5 and V is TRBV4-2, with 8 nucleotides matching TRBD2. Unmatched junction bases numbered 12, after V lost 4 bases and J lost 2 bases. Germline V gene lookup returns CDR1 LGHNA and CDR2 YNFKEQ. This CDR3 region has 17 residues.